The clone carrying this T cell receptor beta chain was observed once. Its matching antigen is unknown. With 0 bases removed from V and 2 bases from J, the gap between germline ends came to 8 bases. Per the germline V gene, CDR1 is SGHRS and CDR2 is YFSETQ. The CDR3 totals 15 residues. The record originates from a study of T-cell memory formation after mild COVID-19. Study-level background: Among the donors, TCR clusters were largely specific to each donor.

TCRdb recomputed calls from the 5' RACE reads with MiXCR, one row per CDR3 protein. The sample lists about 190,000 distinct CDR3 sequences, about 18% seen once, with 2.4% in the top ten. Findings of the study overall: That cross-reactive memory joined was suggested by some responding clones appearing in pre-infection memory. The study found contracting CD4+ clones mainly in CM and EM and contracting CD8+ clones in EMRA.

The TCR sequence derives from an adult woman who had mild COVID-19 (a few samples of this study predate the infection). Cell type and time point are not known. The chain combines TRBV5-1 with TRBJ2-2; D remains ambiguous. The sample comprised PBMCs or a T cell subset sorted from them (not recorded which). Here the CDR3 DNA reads TGCGCCAGCAGCTTGGCCGCCAAAAACACCGGGGAGCTGTTTTTT. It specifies CASSLAAKNTGELFF.